Listed below are T cell receptor beta chains from one sample, sequenced in a study of blood T cell repertoires in COVID-19. This table comes from immunoSEQ multiplex PCR, and its TCRdb copy is limited to in-frame clones, with some not included. The sample shows 75,000 to 80,000 clones, 88% of them seen only once. The sequenced material came from peripheral blood. These TCRs come from a human donor in a cohort sampled during active COVID-19. Each CDR3 is given with its conserved first and last residue. Fields, in order: V gene, J gene, CDR3 protein.

>TRBV9|TRBJ2-1
CASSPSGVDEQFF
>TRBV18|TRBJ1-2
CASSPNSYGYTF
>TRBV29-1|TRBJ2-5
CSVDTGRQEMAQYF
>TRBV6-6|TRBJ2-5
CASSYSGSGGGETQYF
>TRBV24-1|TRBJ2-5
CATSDSFRVEAQYF
>TRBV14|TRBJ2-3
CASSPFADTQYF
>TRBV11-3|TRBJ2-7
CASSKGTSYEQYF
>TRBV19|TRBJ1-4
CATKRGTTNEKLFF
>TRBV15|TRBJ2-7
CATSRARDTNYPWYF
>TRBV12-3/TRBV12-4|TRBJ2-1
CASTTGGNEQFF
>TRBV6-1|TRBJ2-1
CASSESSPYNEQFF
>TRBV21-1|TRBJ2-7
CASSKDGGRACEQYF
>TRBV11-2|TRBJ2-7
CASSLGWQGIEQYF
>TRBV20-1|TRBJ2-7
CSAKSGHEQYF
>TRBV25-1|TRBJ2-4
CASAPTGNQNIQYF
>TRBV4-1|TRBJ2-1
CASSQGPTGQGAGEQFF
>TRBV25-1|TRBJ2-3
CASSELQGFVDTQYF
>TRBV3-1/TRBV3-2|TRBJ1-1
CASSPPGGRNTEAFF
>TRBV5-4|TRBJ2-1
CASSQDTDRAVGEQFF
>TRBV7-9|TRBJ1-4
CASSGGVFGKLFF
>TRBV10-1|TRBJ2-3
CASSGGDTQYF
>TRBV6-5|TRBJ2-3
CATIPGGQDTDTQYF
>TRBV2|TRBJ2-3
CASNGDTDTQYF
>TRBV28|TRBJ1-2
CASSKTGISGYTF
>TRBV5-1|TRBJ1-2
CASSLTGDSNYGYTF
>TRBV27|TRBJ2-3
CASSDRIDTQYF
>TRBV5-1|TRBJ1-4
CASRQQGLPNEKLFF
>TRBV9|TRBJ2-3
CASSVERGGRLSTQYF
>TRBV12-3/TRBV12-4|TRBJ1-5
CASTMLGQPQHF
>TRBV7-9|TRBJ2-1
CASSPRLADYNEQFF
>TRBV5-6|TRBJ2-7
CASSASPDPIAGYYEQYF
>TRBV10-2|TRBJ2-7
CASSGSSGRAGIPYEQYF
>TRBV19|TRBJ2-1
CASSIGAGGRAEQFF
>TRBV27|TRBJ1-6
CASSLFAGVNSPLHF
>TRBV3-1/TRBV3-2|TRBJ1-4
CASSQERTGGEKLFF
>TRBV10-1|TRBJ1-4
CAADWNEKLFF
>TRBV5-6|TRBJ1-2
CASSLDRNYGYTF
>TRBV5-1|TRBJ1-2
CASSLHGGQGNRRVYGYTF
>TRBV6-5|TRBJ2-2
CASSLAGRTGELFF
>TRBV5-4|TRBJ1-3
CASSSAGTGTLSGNTIYF
>TRBV7-8|TRBJ2-1
CASSLGLAGGNNEQFF
>TRBV18|TRBJ1-2
CASSDNNYGYTF
>TRBV11-2|TRBJ1-5
CASSLGSTAGQPQHF
>TRBV9|TRBJ1-1
CASSLREPLNTEAFF
>TRBV5-1|TRBJ1-2
CASSPGGTNYGYTF
>TRBV5-1|TRBJ2-7
CASSHRTSGGYSYEQYF
>TRBV29-1|TRBJ2-1
CSVERSGDEQFF
>TRBV7-2|TRBJ2-3
CASSLVWGLVTDTQYF
>TRBV23-1|TRBJ2-1
CASRGQGLAYNEQFF
>TRBV5-1|TRBJ1-3
CASSLVAGGQSGNTIYF
>TRBV30|TRBJ2-7
CAWSVGHSYEQYF